This TCR beta chain was captured in a study of shared clonotypes between healthy human individuals. Study in general: There were three CD4 naive, three CD4 memory, two CD8 naive and one CD8 memory plates per donor.

Adults of Caucasian background living in Nashville, Tennessee made up all donors. The study ran the assay at deep level. Method: immunoSEQ multiplex PCR; TCRdb's copy keeps in-frame clones and lacks some. The data hold 2,500,000 or so clones, with 85% to 95% observed a single time. Trimming left V 4 bases short and J 7 bases short, with 22 bases between. The germline gives CDR1 SGHTS, CDR2 YDEGEE. CDR3 length equals 16 residues. The source is a man aged 18 to 35 in good health. Some clones in this sample may be carry-over from other donors' samples. V and J are TRBV5-8 and TRBJ2-3; D is perhaps TRBD2 (7 bases). The sequenced sample was naive CD4+ T cells from PBMCs. Subset specified: CD45RA+ positively selected. The CDR3 reads CASSAGAGIRTNTQYF. The CDR3 region has the DNA TGTGCCAGCAGCGCGGGGGCGGGAATACGTACAAATACGCAGTATTTT.